Below, one TCR beta chain is given with its context. As yet, its antigen is unknown. Assay used: immunoSEQ multiplex PCR; TCRdb lists only in-frame clones, some missing. The sample includes about 330,000 clones, over 75% of them seen just once. The CDR3 is made up of 16 amino acids. CDR1 SGHDT and CDR2 YYEEEE come from the germline V gene. V was shortened by 0 bases and J by 0 bases, with 13 bases between the two germline ends. CD8 memory was a combination that joined CD45RO+ cells with CCR7-negative CD45RA+ TemRA cells. This entry is derived from a study of shared clonotypes between healthy human individuals. Overall study findings and caveats: Sampling included only blood; tissue repertoires likely differ. Investigators expected sequencing depth to affect clonotype sharing among donors. Naive subsets generally had larger estimated richness than memory subsets.

The clonotype comes from a man aged 18 to 35 in good health. Sequences were obtained from memory CD8+ T cells sorted from blood. Noted subset: CD45RO+ cells pooled with CCR7-negative TemRA cells. This chain connects TRBV5-6 to TRBJ2-7; D might be TRBD1 (6 bases). CDR3 nucleotides: TGTGCCAGCAGCTTGGGAGGGACATTTAGCTCCTACGAGCAGTACTTC. This gives the protein CASSLGGTFSSYEQYF. Based on the CDR3 plus reference TRBV5-6 and TRBJ2-7, the full variable domain is DAGVTQSPTHLIKTRGQQVTLRCSPKSGHDTVSWYQQALGQGPQFIFQYYEEEERQRGNFPDRFSGHQFPNYSSELNVNALLLGDSALYLCASSLGGTFSSYEQYFGPGTRLTVT.